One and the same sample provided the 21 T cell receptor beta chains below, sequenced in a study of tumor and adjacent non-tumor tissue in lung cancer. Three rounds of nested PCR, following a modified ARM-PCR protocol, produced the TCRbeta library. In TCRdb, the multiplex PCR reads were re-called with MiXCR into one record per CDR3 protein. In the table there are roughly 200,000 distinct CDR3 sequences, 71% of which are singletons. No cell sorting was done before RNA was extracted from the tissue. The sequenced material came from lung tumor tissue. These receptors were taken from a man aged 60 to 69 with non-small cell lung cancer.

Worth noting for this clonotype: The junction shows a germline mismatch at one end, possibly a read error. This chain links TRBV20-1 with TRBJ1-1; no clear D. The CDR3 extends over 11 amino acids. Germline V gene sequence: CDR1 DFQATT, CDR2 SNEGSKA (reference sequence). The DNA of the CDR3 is TGCAATGCTAGCCCCGAGGTAGTGACTTTCTTT. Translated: CNASPEVVTFF.

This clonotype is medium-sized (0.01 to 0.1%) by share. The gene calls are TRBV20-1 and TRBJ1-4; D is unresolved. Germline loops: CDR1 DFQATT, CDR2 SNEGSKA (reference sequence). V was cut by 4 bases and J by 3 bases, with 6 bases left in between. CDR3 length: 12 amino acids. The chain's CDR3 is CSAKGANEKLFF. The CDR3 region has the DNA TGCAGTGCTAAGGGTGCTAATGAAAAACTGTTTTTT.

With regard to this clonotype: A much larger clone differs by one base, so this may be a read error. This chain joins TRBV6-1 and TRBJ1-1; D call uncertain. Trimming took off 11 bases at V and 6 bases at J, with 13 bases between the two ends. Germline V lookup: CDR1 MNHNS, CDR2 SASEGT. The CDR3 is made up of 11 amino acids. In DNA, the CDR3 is TGTGCCTCGAGGCGTAACGCTGAAGCTTTCTTT. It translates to CASRRNAEAFF.

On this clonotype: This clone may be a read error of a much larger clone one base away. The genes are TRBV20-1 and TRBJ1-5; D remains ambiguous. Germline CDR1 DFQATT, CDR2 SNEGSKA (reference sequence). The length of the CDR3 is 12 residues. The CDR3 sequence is CSTSYGNQPQHF. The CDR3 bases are TGCAGTACTAGCTATGGAAATCAGCCCCAGCATTTT.

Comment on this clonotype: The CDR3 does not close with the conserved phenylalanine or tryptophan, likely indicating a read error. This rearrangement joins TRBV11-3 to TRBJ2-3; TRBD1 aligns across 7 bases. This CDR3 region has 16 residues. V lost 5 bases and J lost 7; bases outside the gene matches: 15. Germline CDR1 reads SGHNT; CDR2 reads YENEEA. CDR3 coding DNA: TGTGCCAGCAGCCCCAACGCAGGGGGAAGAACATATACGCAGTATTAT. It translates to CASSPNAGGRTYTQYY.

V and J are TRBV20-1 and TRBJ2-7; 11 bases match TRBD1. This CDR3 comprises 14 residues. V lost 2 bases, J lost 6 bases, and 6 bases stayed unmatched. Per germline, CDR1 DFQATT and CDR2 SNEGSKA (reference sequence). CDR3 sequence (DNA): TGCAGTGCTAGAAGGACAGGGGGCCCATTCGAGCAGTACTTC. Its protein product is CSARRTGGPFEQYF.

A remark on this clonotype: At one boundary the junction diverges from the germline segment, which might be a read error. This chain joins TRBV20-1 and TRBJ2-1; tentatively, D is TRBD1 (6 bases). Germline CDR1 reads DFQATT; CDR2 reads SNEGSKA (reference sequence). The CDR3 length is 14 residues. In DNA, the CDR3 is TGCAGTGCTAGAGCAGGGGTCTCCTACAATGAGCAGTTATTC. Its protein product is CSARAGVSYNEQLF.

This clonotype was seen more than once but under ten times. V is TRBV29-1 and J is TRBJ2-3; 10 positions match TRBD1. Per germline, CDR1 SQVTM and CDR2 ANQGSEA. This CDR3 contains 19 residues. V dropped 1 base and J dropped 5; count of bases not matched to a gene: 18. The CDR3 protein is CSVEGQGAEGGPSVDTQYF. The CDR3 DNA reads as TGCAGCGTTGAAGGACAGGGGGCAGAAGGGGGGCCGAGTGTAGATACGCAGTATTTT.

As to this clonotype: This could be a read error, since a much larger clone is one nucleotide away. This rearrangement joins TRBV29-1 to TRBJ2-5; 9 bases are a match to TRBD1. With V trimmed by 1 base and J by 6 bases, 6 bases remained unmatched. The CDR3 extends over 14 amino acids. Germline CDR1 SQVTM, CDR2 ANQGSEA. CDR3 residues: CSVEGGTGPKTQYF. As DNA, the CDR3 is TGCAGCGTTGAAGGGGGGACAGGGCCGAAGACCCAGTACTTC.

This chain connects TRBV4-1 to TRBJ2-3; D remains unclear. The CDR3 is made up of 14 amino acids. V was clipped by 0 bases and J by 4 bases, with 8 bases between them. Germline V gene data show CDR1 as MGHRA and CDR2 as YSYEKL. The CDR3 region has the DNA TGCGCCAGCAGCCAAGACTGGAGTTCAGATACGCAGTATTTT. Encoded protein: CASSQDWSSDTQYF.

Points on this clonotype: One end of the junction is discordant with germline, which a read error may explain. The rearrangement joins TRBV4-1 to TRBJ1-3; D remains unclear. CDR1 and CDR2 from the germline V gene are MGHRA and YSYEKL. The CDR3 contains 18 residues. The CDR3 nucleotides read TGCGCCAGCAGCCAAGATGTGGGAAGGGCGAGGGTTTCGTACACCGTACATTTT. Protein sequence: CASSQDVGRARVSYTVHF.

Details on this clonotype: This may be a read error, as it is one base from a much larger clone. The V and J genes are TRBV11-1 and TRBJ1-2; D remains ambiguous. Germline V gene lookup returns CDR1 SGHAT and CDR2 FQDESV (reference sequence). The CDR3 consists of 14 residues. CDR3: CSSSPNSENYGYTF. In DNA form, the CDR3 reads TGTTCCAGCAGCCCTAACAGCGAAAACTATGGCTACACCTTC.

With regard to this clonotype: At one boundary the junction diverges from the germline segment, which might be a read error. CDR3 DNA: TGTAGTGCTAGCCGGACTAGCGGGATGGGAAGTACGCAGTACTTT. This codes for CSASRTSGMGSTQYF. The V and J genes are TRBV20-1 and TRBJ2-3; 12 bases are a match to TRBD2. The germline V gene has CDR1 DFQATT and CDR2 SNEGSKA (reference sequence). There are 15 residues in the CDR3.

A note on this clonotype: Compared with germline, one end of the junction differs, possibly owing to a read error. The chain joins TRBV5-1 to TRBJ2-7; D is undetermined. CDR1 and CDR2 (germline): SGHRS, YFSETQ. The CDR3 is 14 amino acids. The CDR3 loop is CASGLEPSRYEQCF. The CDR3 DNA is TGCGCCAGCGGCTTGGAGCCCAGCAGGTACGAGCAGTGCTTC.

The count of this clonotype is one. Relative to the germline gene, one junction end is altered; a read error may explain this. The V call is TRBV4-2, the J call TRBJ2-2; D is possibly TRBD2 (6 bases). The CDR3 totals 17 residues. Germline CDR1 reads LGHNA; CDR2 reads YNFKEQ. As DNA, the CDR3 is TGTGCCAGCAGTCGATCGGGGCTTTTAGGCGGGACCGGGGAGCTGTCTTTT. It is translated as CASSRSGLLGGTGELSF.

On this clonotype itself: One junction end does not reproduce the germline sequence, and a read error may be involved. CDR3 loop: CASSQDRNKETKYF. The CDR3 DNA follows: TGTGCCAGCAGCCAAGACAGGAATAAAGAGACCAAGTACTTC. This chain joins TRBV4-2 and TRBJ2-5; no definite D call. The germline gives CDR1 LGHNA, CDR2 YNFKEQ. The CDR3 totals 14 residues.

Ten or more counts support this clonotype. The CDR3 nucleotides read TGCAGTGCTCTCCTCCTAGCGGGGGTAACAGATACGCAGTATTTT. Translation: CSALLLAGVTDTQYF. The rearrangement links TRBV20-1 to TRBJ2-3, with 10 bases fitting TRBD2. J was trimmed by 3 bases and V by 5 bases; bases with no gene match: 8. Germline CDR1 and CDR2: DFQATT and SNEGSKA (reference sequence). This CDR3 region has 15 residues.

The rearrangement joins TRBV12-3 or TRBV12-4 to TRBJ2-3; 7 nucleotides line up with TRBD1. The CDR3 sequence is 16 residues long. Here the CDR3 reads CISSRRQTGFADTQYF. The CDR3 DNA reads TGTATCAGCAGTCGCCGACAGACAGGGTTTGCAGATACGCAGTATTTT.

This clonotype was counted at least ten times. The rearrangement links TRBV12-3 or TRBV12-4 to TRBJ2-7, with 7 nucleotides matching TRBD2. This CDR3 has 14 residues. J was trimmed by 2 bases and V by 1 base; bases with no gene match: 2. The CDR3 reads CASSLGGGTYEQYF. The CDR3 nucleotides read TGTGCCAGCAGTTTAGGCGGGGGAACCTACGAGCAGTACTTC.

CDR3 nucleotides: TGCGCCAGCAGCTTGAGGGGAGATCGAGAAAAACTGTTTTTT. This sequence encodes CASSLRGDREKLFF. The chain carries TRBV5-1 and TRBJ1-4, with D tentatively TRBD1 (5 bases). CDR1 is SGHRS, CDR2 YFSETQ, per germline. The CDR3 is 14 residues long. V gave up 1 base and J gave up 8 bases, with 12 bases separating them.

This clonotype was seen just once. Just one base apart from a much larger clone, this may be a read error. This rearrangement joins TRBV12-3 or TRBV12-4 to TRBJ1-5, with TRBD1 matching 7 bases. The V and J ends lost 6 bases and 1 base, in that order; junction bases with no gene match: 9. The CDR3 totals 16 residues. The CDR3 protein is CASSSGGTASNQPQHF. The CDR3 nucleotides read TGTGCCAGCAGCTCGGGGGGGACAGCGAGCAATCAGCCCCAGCATTTT.